Below, one T cell receptor (beta chain) is given with its context. Its target is unknown. These data belong to a study of T cell repertoires in cytomegalovirus infection. The wider study: Carrying CMV and the relevant HLA type showed in public TCR beta signatures.

TCRdb ran MiXCR on the reads and lists one entry per CDR3 protein. Here the sample spans approximately 1,000,000 distinct CDR3 sequences, approximately 30% being singletons. CDR3 length equals 13 residues. Germline V gives CDR1 SGHDT, CDR2 YYEEEE. The V and J ends lost 1 base and 8 bases respectively, with 12 bases between them. The sequence came from a human donor in good health (CMV status not recorded). Some clones in this sample may be carry-over from other donors' samples. This chain links TRBV5-6 with TRBJ1-2; TRBD1 might be the D (5 bases). The starting material was cultured CD8+ T cells from PBMCs, obtained from culture after CMV antigen stimulation. DNA of the CDR3: TGTGCCAGCAGCTTGTGGGACGGACGGGGCTACACCTTC. This sequence encodes CASSLWDGRGYTF.